These T cell receptor beta chains were read from a single sample in a study of CD8+ T cells in alopecia areata. Sequencing used immunoSEQ multiplex PCR; TCRdb keeps in-frame clones, though not all of them. This sample yields about 140,000 clones, of which more than 55% are seen a single time; 35% to 40% belongs to the top ten. Sequenced: CD8+ T cells sorted from blood. Receptors originate from a human donor in good health. The CDR3 runs from the conserved cysteine through the conserved F or W. Fields, in order: V gene, CDR3 length, J gene, CDR3 protein.

V gene: TRBV2
CDR3 length: 16
J gene: TRBJ2-6
CDR3 protein: CASRRSGSSGANVLTF

V gene: TRBV6-1
CDR3 length: 11
J gene: TRBJ1-5
CDR3 protein: CASSENQPQHF

V gene: TRBV30
CDR3 length: 14
J gene: TRBJ1-3
CDR3 protein: CAWSVGRGGNTIYF

V gene: TRBV7-9
CDR3 length: 15
J gene: TRBJ1-1
CDR3 protein: CASSSIVNSGTEAFF

V gene: TRBV6-5
CDR3 length: 13
J gene: TRBJ2-1
CDR3 protein: CASRPGTSNEQFF

V gene: TRBV19
CDR3 length: 15
J gene: TRBJ2-2
CDR3 protein: CASSIQGSYTGELFF

V gene: TRBV6-6
CDR3 length: 14
J gene: TRBJ2-1
CDR3 protein: CATLAGRALGEQFF

V gene: TRBV4-1
CDR3 length: 16
J gene: TRBJ2-2
CDR3 protein: CASSHPGTTNTGELFF

V gene: TRBV27
CDR3 length: 16
J gene: TRBJ2-3
CDR3 protein: CASSLSRTGGTDTQYF

V gene: TRBV9
CDR3 length: 14
J gene: TRBJ2-1
CDR3 protein: CASSSIDSFHEQFF

V gene: TRBV6-1
CDR3 length: 11
J gene: TRBJ2-1
CDR3 protein: CASSEGNEQFF

V gene: TRBV30
CDR3 length: 14
J gene: TRBJ2-2
CDR3 protein: CAWSEGQGRGELFF

V gene: TRBV4-1
CDR3 length: 13
J gene: TRBJ1-1
CDR3 protein: CASSHKLNTEAFF

V gene: TRBV7-9
CDR3 length: 11
J gene: TRBJ1-1
CDR3 protein: CASSANTEAFF

V gene: TRBV13
CDR3 length: 16
J gene: TRBJ2-1
CDR3 protein: CASSAGGLSSYNEQFF

V gene: TRBV29-1
CDR3 length: 14
J gene: TRBJ2-2
CDR3 protein: CSAIAGGNTGELFF

V gene: TRBV14
CDR3 length: 13
J gene: TRBJ2-7
CDR3 protein: CASSQQGFYEQYF

V gene: TRBV29-1
CDR3 length: 13
J gene: NA
CDR3 protein: CSVEEEEDYEQYF

V gene: TRBV6-5
CDR3 length: 13
J gene: TRBJ1-1
CDR3 protein: CASKSGLGTEAFF

V gene: TRBV7-9
CDR3 length: 13
J gene: TRBJ2-7
CDR3 protein: CASSLRENYEQYF

V gene: TRBV6-6
CDR3 length: 14
J gene: TRBJ1-5
CDR3 protein: CASRVQGADQPQHF